The clone carrying this T cell receptor (beta chain) was counted between two and nine times. No antigen is known for it. TCRdb fed the 5' RACE reads into MiXCR, producing one record per CDR3 protein. The data show 300,000 to 350,000 distinct CDR3 sequences, about 15% seen once. These data belong to a study of CD8 T cells in ankylosing spondylitis. The junction had 5 bases not matched to a gene; V was cut back by 3 bases and J by 2 bases. The CDR3 length is 16 residues. The germline gives CDR1 SGHRS, CDR2 YFSETQ. Findings and caveats of the study: Characteristic of ankylosing spondylitis blood, it appeared, was a TCR beta motif comprising roughly 8 highly homologous variants.

Material for sequencing was blood, either unsorted or a sorted T cell fraction (not recorded which). This rearrangement joins TRBV5-1 to TRBJ2-3; 11 bases line up with TRBD1. The receptor was isolated from a male donor with ankylosing spondylitis or in good health (not recorded which). The CDR3 DNA is TGCGCCAGCAGCTCGGGGGACAGGGGGTTCACAGATACGCAGTATTTT. As protein: CASSSGDRGFTDTQYF. The full variable domain, with the rest looked up from reference TRBV5-1 and TRBJ2-3, is KAGVTQTPRYLIKTRGQQVTLSCSPISGHRSVSWYQQTPGQGLQFLFEYFSETQRNKGNFPGRFSGRQFSNSRSEMNVSTLELGDSALYLCASSSGDRGFTDTQYFGPGTRLTVL.